This TCR beta chain is from a study of identifying expanded T cells in peripheral blood. Notes on the study in general: Technical replicates showed around 1.2 changed clones; two weeks roughly 15; four weeks 19. Across healthy donors, higher total template counts meant significantly greater approximately two-week count variance.

Method: immunoSEQ multiplex PCR; TCRdb's copy keeps in-frame clones and lacks some. Among around 76,000 clones listed, 90% were seen once. Points on this clone: Its cognate antigen is unknown.

Collection occurred without any documented infections or immune events in donors. The sample consisted of blood. This receptor was taken from a person aged 18 to 75 in good health.

CDR3 DNA sequence: TGCAGTGCTAATAGCGGAGAGACCCAGTACTTC. Translating gives CSANSGETQYF. The chain couples TRBV20-1 to TRBJ2-5, with D tentatively TRBD2 (6 bases). The CDR3 has 11 amino acids. Germline V gene lookup returns CDR1 DFQATT and CDR2 SNEGSKA (reference sequence). V dropped 4 bases and J dropped 4 bases, with 7 bases sitting between them.